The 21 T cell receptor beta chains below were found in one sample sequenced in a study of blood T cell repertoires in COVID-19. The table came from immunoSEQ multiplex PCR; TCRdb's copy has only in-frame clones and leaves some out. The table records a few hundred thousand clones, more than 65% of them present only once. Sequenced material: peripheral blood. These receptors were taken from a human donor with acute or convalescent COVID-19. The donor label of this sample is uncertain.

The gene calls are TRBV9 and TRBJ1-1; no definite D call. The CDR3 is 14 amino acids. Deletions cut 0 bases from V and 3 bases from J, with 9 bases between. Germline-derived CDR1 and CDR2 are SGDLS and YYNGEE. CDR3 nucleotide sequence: TGTGCCAGCAGCGTAGTCGGGGAGTACACTGAAGCTTTCTTT. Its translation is CASSVVGEYTEAFF.

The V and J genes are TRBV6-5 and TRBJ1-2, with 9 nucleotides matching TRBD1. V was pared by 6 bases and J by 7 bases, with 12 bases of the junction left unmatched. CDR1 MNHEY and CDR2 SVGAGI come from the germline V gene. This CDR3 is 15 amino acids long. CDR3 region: CASSSGTGRLSGYTF. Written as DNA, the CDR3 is TGTGCCAGCAGCTCCGGGACAGGGAGACTCTCTGGCTACACCTTC.

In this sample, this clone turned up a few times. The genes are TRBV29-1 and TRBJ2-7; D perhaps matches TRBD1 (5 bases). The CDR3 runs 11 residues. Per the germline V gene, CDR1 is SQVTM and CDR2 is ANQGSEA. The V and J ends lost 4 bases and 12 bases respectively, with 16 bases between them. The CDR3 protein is CSVAPDSLTYF. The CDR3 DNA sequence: TGCAGCGTTGCTCCAGACAGCCTCACGTACTTC.

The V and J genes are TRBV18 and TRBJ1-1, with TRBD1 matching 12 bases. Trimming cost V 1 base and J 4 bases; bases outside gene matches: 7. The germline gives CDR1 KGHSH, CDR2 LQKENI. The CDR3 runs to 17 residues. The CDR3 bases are TGTGCCAGCTCACCACTGGGACAGGGGGCAGGTCGCACTGAAGCTTTCTTT. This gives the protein CASSPLGQGAGRTEAFF.

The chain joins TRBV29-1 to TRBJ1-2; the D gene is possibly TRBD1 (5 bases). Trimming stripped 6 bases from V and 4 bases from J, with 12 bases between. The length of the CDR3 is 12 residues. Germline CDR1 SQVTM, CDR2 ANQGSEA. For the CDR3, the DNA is TGCAGCGTAGAGACAGTGCCCTATGGCTACACCTTC. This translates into CSVETVPYGYTF.

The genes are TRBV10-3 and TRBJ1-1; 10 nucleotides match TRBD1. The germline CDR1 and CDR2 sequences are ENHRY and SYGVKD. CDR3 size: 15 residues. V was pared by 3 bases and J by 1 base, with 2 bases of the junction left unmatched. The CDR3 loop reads CAISERDRGNTEAFF. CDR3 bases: TGTGCCATCAGTGAACGGGACAGGGGGAACACTGAAGCTTTCTTT.

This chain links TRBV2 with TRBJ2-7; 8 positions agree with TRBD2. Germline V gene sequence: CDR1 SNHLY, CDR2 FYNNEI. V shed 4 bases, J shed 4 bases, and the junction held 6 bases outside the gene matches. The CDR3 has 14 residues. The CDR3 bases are TGTGCCAGCAGTGTTGCGGGGGGACTTTACGAGCAGTACTTC. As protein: CASSVAGGLYEQYF.

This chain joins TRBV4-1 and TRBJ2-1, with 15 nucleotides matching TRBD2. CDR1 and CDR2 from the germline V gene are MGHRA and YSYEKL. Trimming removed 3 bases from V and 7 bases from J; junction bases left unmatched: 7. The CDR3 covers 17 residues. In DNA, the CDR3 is TGCGCCAGCAGCCACCCCGGGACTAGCGGGGGGAGGAATGAGCAGTTCTTC. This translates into CASSHPGTSGGRNEQFF.

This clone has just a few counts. The CDR3 is CASRDRAGNSPLHF. CDR3 in DNA: TGTGCCAGTCGGGACAGGGCGGGAAATTCACCCCTCCACTTT. V usage is TRBV18 and J usage is TRBJ1-6; TRBD1 matches 9 bases. Trimming removed 9 bases from V and 7 bases from J; junction bases left unmatched: 7. The CDR3 runs 14 residues. The germline V gene has CDR1 KGHSH and CDR2 LQKENI.

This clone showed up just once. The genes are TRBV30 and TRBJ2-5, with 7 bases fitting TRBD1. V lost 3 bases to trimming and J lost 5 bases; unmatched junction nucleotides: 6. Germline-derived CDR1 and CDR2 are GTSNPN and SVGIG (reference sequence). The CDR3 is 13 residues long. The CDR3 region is CAWSQGGVETQYF. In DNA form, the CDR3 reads TGTGCCTGGAGCCAAGGGGGCGTCGAGACCCAGTACTTC.

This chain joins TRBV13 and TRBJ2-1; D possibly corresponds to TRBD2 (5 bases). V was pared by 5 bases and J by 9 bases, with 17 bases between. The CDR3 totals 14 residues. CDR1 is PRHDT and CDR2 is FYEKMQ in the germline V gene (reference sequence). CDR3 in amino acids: CASSRFGMSAEQFF. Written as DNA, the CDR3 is TGTGCCAGCAGCCGATTCGGGATGAGTGCTGAGCAGTTCTTC.

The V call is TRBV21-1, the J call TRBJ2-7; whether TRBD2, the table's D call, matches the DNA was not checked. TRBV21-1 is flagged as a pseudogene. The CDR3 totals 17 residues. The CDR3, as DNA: TGTGCCAGCAGCAAAGCGAAGCCAGCGGGAGAGACCTACGAGCAGTACTTC. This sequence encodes CASSKAKPAGETYEQYF.

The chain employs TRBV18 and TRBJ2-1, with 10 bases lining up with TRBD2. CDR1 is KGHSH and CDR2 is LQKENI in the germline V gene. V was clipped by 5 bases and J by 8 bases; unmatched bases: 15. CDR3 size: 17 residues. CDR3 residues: CASSRAYDPGLAYEQFF. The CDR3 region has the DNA TGTGCCAGCTCAAGAGCCTACGACCCGGGACTAGCGTATGAGCAGTTCTTC.

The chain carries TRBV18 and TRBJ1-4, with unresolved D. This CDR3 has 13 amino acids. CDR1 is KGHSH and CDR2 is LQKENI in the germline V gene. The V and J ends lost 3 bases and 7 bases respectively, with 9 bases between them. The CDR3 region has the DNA TGTGCCAGCTCACCGTTGTATCGTGAAAAACTGTTTTTT. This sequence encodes CASSPLYREKLFF.

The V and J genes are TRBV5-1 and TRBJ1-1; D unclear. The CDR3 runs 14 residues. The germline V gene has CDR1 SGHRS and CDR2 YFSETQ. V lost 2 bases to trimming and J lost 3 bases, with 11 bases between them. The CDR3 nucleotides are TGCGCCAGCAGCTTTCTAACCGGGTACACTGAAGCTTTCTTT. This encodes CASSFLTGYTEAFF.

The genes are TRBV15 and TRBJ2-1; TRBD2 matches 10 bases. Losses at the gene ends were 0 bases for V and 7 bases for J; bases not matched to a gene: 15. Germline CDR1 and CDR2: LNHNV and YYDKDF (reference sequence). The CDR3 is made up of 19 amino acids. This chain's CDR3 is CATSREGRASGGRYNEQFF. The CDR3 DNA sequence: TGTGCCACCAGCAGAGAAGGGAGGGCTAGCGGGGGCCGCTATAATGAGCAGTTCTTC. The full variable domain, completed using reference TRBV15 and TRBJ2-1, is DAMVIQNPRYQVTQFGKPVTLSCSQTLNHNVMYWYQQKSSQAPKLLFHYYDKDFNNEADTPDNFQSRRPNTSFCFLDIRSPGLGDTAMYLCATSREGRASGGRYNEQFFGPGTRLTVL.

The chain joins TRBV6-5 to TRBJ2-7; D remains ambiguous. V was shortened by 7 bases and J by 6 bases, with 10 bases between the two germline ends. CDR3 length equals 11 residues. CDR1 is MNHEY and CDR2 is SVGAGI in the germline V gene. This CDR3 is CASKTLIEQYF. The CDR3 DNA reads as TGTGCCAGCAAAACTCTGATCGAGCAGTACTTC.

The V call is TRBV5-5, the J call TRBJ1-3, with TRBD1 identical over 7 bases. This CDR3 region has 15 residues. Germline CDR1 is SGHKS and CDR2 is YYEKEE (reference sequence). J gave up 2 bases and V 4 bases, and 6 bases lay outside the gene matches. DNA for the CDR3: TGTGCCAGCAGCCTCCGTACAGGGGCTGGAAACACCATATATTTT. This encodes CASSLRTGAGNTIYF.

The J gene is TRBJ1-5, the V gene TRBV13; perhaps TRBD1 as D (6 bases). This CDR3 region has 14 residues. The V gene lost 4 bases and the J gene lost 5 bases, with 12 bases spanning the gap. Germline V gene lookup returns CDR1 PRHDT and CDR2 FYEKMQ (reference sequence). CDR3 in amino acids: CASSSAPGDQPQHF. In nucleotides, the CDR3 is TGTGCCAGCAGCTCAGCACCAGGGGATCAGCCCCAGCATTTT.

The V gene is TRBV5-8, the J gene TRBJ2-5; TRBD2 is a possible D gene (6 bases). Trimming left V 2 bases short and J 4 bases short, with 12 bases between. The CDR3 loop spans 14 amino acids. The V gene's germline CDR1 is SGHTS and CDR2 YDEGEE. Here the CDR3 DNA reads TGTGCCAGCAGCTTCGGAGGGGTCCTAGAGACCCAGTACTTC. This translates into CASSFGGVLETQYF.

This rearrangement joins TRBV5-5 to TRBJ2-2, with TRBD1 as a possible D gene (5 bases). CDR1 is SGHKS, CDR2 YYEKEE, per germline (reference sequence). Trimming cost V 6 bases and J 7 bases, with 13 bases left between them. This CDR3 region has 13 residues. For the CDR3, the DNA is TGTGCCAGCAACCTCCTAGGGGTCGGGGAGCTGTTTTTT. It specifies CASNLLGVGELFF.